These T cell receptor beta chains were read from a single sample in a study of persistence of HIV-infected CD4 T cells. Their antigen targets remain unknown. Sequencing used immunoSEQ multiplex PCR; TCRdb keeps in-frame clones, though not all of them. The sample has approximately 27,000 clones, 78% seen once. The source was CD4+ T cells sorted from PBMCs after approximately 18-hour stimulation, collected from a patient who received antiretroviral therapy. The origin of the receptors is an adult woman with HIV who was CMV-seropositive. The CDR3 runs from the conserved cysteine through the conserved F or W. The order of the fields is V gene, clone size, J gene, D gene, CDR3 DNA, CDR3 protein. D genes are given only for firm matches. Only part of the rows carry a size: once, few, many, or a class if the clone is expanded.

TRBV4-2	.	TRBJ1-3	.	TGTGCCAGCAGCCAAGTCGCCGCCGACTCTGGAAACACCATATATTTT	CASSQVAADSGNTIYF
TRBV3-1/TRBV3-2	.	TRBJ2-7	.	TGTGCCAGCAGCCAAGCTGGCTACGAGCAGTACTTC	CASSQAGYEQYF
TRBV3-1/TRBV3-2	.	TRBJ1-2	.	TGTGCCAGCAGCCAAGACGTAGGAGGGTTCTATGGCTACACCTTC	CASSQDVGGFYGYTF
TRBV9	once	TRBJ2-1	.	TGTGCCAGCAGCGTGTCAGTTTTTTGGGAGCAGTTCTTC	CASSVSVFWEQFF
TRBV7-9	.	TRBJ2-5	TRBD2	TGTGCCAGCACCAATCCCCGGGGGGGTCAAGAGACCCAGTACTTC	CASTNPRGGQETQYF
TRBV7-9	.	TRBJ1-2	.	TGTGCCAGCAGCTTAGCGGGCAGGGGTCCCGACTACACCTTC	CASSLAGRGPDYTF
TRBV5-1	.	TRBJ2-2	.	TGCGCCAGCATCGAGGGGGACACCGGGGAGCTGTTTTTT	CASIEGDTGELFF
TRBV5-1	.	TRBJ2-7	.	TGCGCCAGCAGCTTGGCCTACGAGCAGTACTTC	CASSLAYEQYF
TRBV29-1	.	TRBJ2-3	.	TGCAGCGTTCGTCCGGGCGGCACAGATACGCAGTATTTT	CSVRPGGTDTQYF
TRBV19	.	TRBJ1-2	.	TGTGCCAGTACCATAGATGCCGGGTACTATGGCTACACCTTC	CASTIDAGYYGYTF
TRBV30	.	TRBJ1-2	.	TGTGCTCACTCGGGGGATAGATATGGCTACACCTTC	CAHSGDRYGYTF
TRBV2	.	TRBJ1-3	.	TGTGCCAGCATGAGGAACAGGGTTAGCTCTGGAAACACCATATATTTT	CASMRNRVSSGNTIYF
TRBV2	.	TRBJ1-1	.	TGTGCCAGCAGTGATGGGAGGGCAGACACTGAAGCTTTCTTT	CASSDGRADTEAFF
TRBV25-1	.	TRBJ1-2	.	TGTGCCAGCAGTGAATTCGGCAGGGATCAAGGCTACACCTTC	CASSEFGRDQGYTF
TRBV19	.	TRBJ1-5	.	TGTGCCAGTAGTATGTCGGCCCCGGGGCCCCAGCATTTT	CASSMSAPGPQHF
TRBV19	.	TRBJ1-5	.	TGTGCCAGTAGTATAGTTGGAGGCCAGGGCAATCAGCCCCAGCATTTT	CASSIVGGQGNQPQHF
TRBV12-3/TRBV12-4	.	TRBJ2-2	.	TGTGCCAGCAGTCCAGGAGCCGGGGAGCTGTTTTTT	CASSPGAGELFF
TRBV30	.	TRBJ2-7	.	TGTGCCTGGAGTACTACGATACCCTACGAGCAGTACTTC	CAWSTTIPYEQYF
TRBV7-9	.	TRBJ1-4	.	TGTGCCAGCAGCCAAGTGGGGACGGCAACTAATGAAAAACTGTTTTTT	CASSQVGTATNEKLFF
TRBV3-1/TRBV3-2	.	TRBJ2-7	.	TGTGCCAGCAGCCAAGTTCACACGGCAAACGAGCAGTACTTC	CASSQVHTANEQYF
TRBV27	.	TRBJ2-3	TRBD2	TGTGCCAGCAGTTTTGGGCTAGCGGGGGGGCTTGGGGATACGCAGTATTTT	CASSFGLAGGLGDTQYF
TRBV5-4	.	TRBJ2-3	TRBD2	TGTGCCAGCAGCTACGGACTAGCGGGGCTCCGGCCGGATACGCAGTATTTT	CASSYGLAGLRPDTQYF
TRBV5-6	once	TRBJ2-1	.	TGTGCCAGCAGCTTGGAAGGGAACAATGAGCAGTTCTTC	CASSLEGNNEQFF
TRBV14	.	TRBJ2-1	TRBD2	TGTGCCAGCAGCCAGTTGACTAGCGGGGTCCTCGAGCAGTTCTTC	CASSQLTSGVLEQFF
TRBV28	.	TRBJ2-2	TRBD1	TGTGCCAGCAGTTCAGGGGGTACCAACACCGGGGAGCTGTTTTTT	CASSSGGTNTGELFF
TRBV5-1	few	TRBJ1-1	.	TGCGCCAGCAGAAAAGACCGTGTGAACACTGAAGCTTTCTTT	CASRKDRVNTEAFF
TRBV19	.	TRBJ1-2	.	TGTGCCAGTAGTATCCGGACTGTACCGTTGGGCTACACCTTC	CASSIRTVPLGYTF
TRBV5-5	few	TRBJ1-6	TRBD1	TGTGCCAGCAGCTACCGGGACAGTAATTCACCCCTCCACTTT	CASSYRDSNSPLHF
TRBV7-9	.	TRBJ1-4	TRBD1	TGTGCCAGCAGCCGGGGACAGGGGGAGGAAAAACTGTTTTTT	CASSRGQGEEKLFF
TRBV3-1/TRBV3-2	.	TRBJ1-3	.	TGTGCCAGCAGCCAAGGCCGTGGAAACACCATATATTTT	CASSQGRGNTIYF